This T cell receptor (beta chain) was found in a study of T cell changes during pregnancy in multiple sclerosis. Measured with immunoSEQ multiplex PCR; TCRdb has only the in-frame clones, and not every one. Among roughly 110,000 clones listed, about 90% were seen once. This CDR3 spans 15 amino acids. Germline CDR1 is SGHTA and CDR2 is FQGTGA. Trimming stripped 1 base from V and 3 bases from J, with 9 bases between. V and J are TRBV7-3 and TRBJ2-2; D may be TRBD1 (6 bases). This material consisted of peripheral blood, taken in the third trimester of pregnancy. The receptor's source is a female donor with multiple sclerosis, enrolled in a pregnancy study. The CDR3: CASSLRSGDTGELFF. DNA for the CDR3: TGTGCCAGCAGCTTAAGGTCAGGGGACACCGGGGAGCTGTTTTTT.